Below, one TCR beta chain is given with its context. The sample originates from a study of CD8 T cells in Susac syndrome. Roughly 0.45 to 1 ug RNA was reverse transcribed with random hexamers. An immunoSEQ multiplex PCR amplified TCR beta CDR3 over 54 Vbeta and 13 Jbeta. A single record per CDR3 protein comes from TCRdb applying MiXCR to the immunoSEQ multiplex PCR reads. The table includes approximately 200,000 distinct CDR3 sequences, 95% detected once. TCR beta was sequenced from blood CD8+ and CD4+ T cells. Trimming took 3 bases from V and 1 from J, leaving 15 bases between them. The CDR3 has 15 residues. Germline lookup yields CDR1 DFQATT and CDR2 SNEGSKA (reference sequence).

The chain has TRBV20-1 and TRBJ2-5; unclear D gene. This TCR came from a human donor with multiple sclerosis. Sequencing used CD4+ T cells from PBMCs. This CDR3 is CSARWREAFQETQYF. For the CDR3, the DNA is TGCAGTGCTAGGTGGCGAGAGGCCTTCCAAGAGACCCAGTACTTC.